These T cell receptor beta chains were read from a single sample in a study of blood T cell repertoires in COVID-19. The assay was immunoSEQ multiplex PCR, and TCRdb's table has in-frame clones only and misses some. The table includes 45,000 to 60,000 clones, roughly 90% detected once. Material for sequencing was peripheral blood. The receptors were gathered from a man in his sixties with acute or convalescent COVID-19. The CDR3 runs from the conserved cysteine through the conserved F or W. A D gene is named only where the DNA matches it firmly.

CDR3: CASSGQPSFGTEAFF
V: TRBV19
D: .
J: TRBJ1-1

CDR3: CASSPNSLGGIAEAFF
V: TRBV18
D: .
J: TRBJ1-1

CDR3: CASSYVTGGETQYF
V: TRBV5-4
D: TRBD1
J: TRBJ2-5

CDR3: CASSGPRGTGELFF
V: TRBV19
D: .
J: TRBJ2-2

CDR3: CASSQVQAYGYTF
V: TRBV3-1/TRBV3-2
D: .
J: TRBJ1-2

CDR3: CASRYAWTGEGEAFF
V: TRBV6-5
D: TRBD1
J: TRBJ1-1

CDR3: CASSTSGVTYEQYF
V: TRBV19
D: TRBD2
J: TRBJ2-7

CDR3: CASSQDGAGELYEQYF
V: TRBV4-2
D: TRBD2
J: TRBJ2-7

CDR3: CASSTGTESNQPQHF
V: TRBV2
D: TRBD1
J: TRBJ1-5

CDR3: CASSQDPSNTIYF
V: TRBV3-1/TRBV3-2
D: .
J: TRBJ1-3

CDR3: CASSRGQGTYGYTF
V: TRBV19
D: TRBD1
J: TRBJ1-2

CDR3: CASRGDSSYEQYF
V: TRBV6-5
D: .
J: TRBJ2-7

CDR3: CASSWDSSYTEAFF
V: TRBV5-1
D: TRBD1
J: TRBJ1-1

CDR3: CASSPGFSLNTEAFF
V: TRBV5-4
D: .
J: TRBJ1-1

CDR3: CASSPGGTLREQYF
V: TRBV6-5
D: .
J: TRBJ2-7

CDR3: CASSIVHPGQGPYEQYF
V: TRBV19
D: TRBD1
J: TRBJ2-7

CDR3: CASSLDRGQDEQYF
V: TRBV5-5
D: TRBD1
J: TRBJ2-7

CDR3: CASSEEAIRVFGQGRGYTF
V: TRBV6-1
D: TRBD1
J: TRBJ1-2

CDR3: CASTQTPGGNEQFF
V: TRBV28
D: TRBD1
J: TRBJ2-1

CDR3: CANSEAIHEKLFF
V: TRBV10-3
D: .
J: TRBJ1-4

CDR3: CASSLPGQGEAYEQYF
V: TRBV28
D: TRBD1
J: TRBJ2-7

CDR3: CASTRGNYGYTF
V: TRBV12-3/TRBV12-4
D: .
J: TRBJ1-2

CDR3: CASSGQDRTGELFF
V: TRBV19
D: .
J: TRBJ2-2

CDR3: CASRRTGLEGYGYTF
V: TRBV6-4
D: TRBD1
J: TRBJ1-2

CDR3: CASSMTSGMLDTQYF
V: TRBV11-2
D: TRBD2
J: TRBJ2-3

CDR3: CASRGWVKEKLFF
V: TRBV19
D: .
J: TRBJ1-4

CDR3: CASSHIPAGEQFF
V: TRBV3-1/TRBV3-2
D: TRBD2
J: TRBJ2-1

CDR3: CASSLGPAQETQYF
V: TRBV7-3
D: .
J: TRBJ2-5

CDR3: CATSRGTGYGQRAAKNIQYF
V: TRBV15
D: .
J: TRBJ2-4

CDR3: CASSTTSPGGLAKNIQYF
V: TRBV18
D: TRBD2
J: TRBJ2-4

CDR3: CASSVGRVGDTSNTGELFF
V: TRBV9
D: .
J: TRBJ2-2

CDR3: CASRSTGGRGGTEAFF
V: TRBV3-1/TRBV3-2
D: TRBD1
J: TRBJ1-1

CDR3: CASGLVGAYSGTF
V: TRBV2
D: .
J: TRBJ1-2

CDR3: CASSALTSPYEQYF
V: TRBV2
D: .
J: TRBJ2-7

CDR3: CASSQGQGDEKLFF
V: TRBV13
D: TRBD1
J: TRBJ1-4

CDR3: CASSFVAAQGMSPLHF
V: TRBV7-8
D: .
J: TRBJ1-6

CDR3: CASSELATNTGELFF
V: TRBV11-1
D: TRBD2
J: TRBJ2-2

CDR3: CASSSIRDTLNTEAFF
V: TRBV11-1
D: .
J: TRBJ1-1

CDR3: CSVERAGPRDIQYF
V: TRBV29-1
D: .
J: TRBJ2-4

CDR3: CASSPGSHSGFQETQYF
V: TRBV7-6
D: TRBD2
J: TRBJ2-5

CDR3: CASSPTGIYTGELFF
V: TRBV7-9
D: .
J: TRBJ2-2

CDR3: CASSRVGQGVTEAFF
V: TRBV4-3
D: TRBD1
J: TRBJ1-1

CDR3: CASSLGAGNGYTF
V: TRBV7-9
D: .
J: TRBJ1-2

CDR3: CASSLGRGGEAFF
V: TRBV27
D: .
J: TRBJ1-1